This passage covers 25 T cell receptor beta chains from one sample sequenced in a study of OX40 agonist ivuxolimab in advanced cancers. Profiling relied on immunoSEQ multiplex PCR, and the TCRdb table lists in-frame clones only, not all of them. This sample yields approximately 58,000 clones, of which over 80% are seen a single time; about 4.8% belongs to the top ten. Sample: CD4+ or CD8+ T cells sorted from blood, taken in a trial of the OX40 agonist ivuxolimab. The receptors come from an adult with an advanced solid tumor such as melanoma, head and neck, liver or kidney cancer.

The gene calls are TRBV7-2 and TRBJ2-1; 8 positions agree with TRBD2. The CDR3 covers 16 residues. After removal of 1 base from V and 9 bases from J, the junction contained 11 bases not matched to a gene. Per the germline V gene, CDR1 is SGHTA and CDR2 is FQGNSA. The CDR3 region has the DNA TGTGCCAGCAGCTTAGGGCTAAGCGGGAGTCGAGGTGAGCAGTTCTTC. Translating gives CASSLGLSGSRGEQFF. The full variable domain, with the rest looked up from reference TRBV7-2 and TRBJ2-1, is GAGVSQSPSNKVTEKGKDVELRCDPISGHTALYWYRQSLGQGLEFLIYFQGNSAPDKSGLPSDRFSAERTGGSVSTLTIQRTQQEDSAVYLCASSLGLSGSRGEQFFGPGTRLTVL.

V usage is TRBV5-1 and J usage is TRBJ2-2; D is possibly TRBD2 (6 bases). V was shortened by 4 bases and J by 2 bases, with 15 bases between the two germline ends. Per germline, CDR1 SGHRS and CDR2 YFSETQ. This CDR3 comprises 16 residues. The CDR3 DNA sequence: TGCGCCAGCAGCCGCTCTGGGACTTTTAACACCGGGGAGCTGTTTTTT. Translated, it gives CASSRSGTFNTGELFF.

The chain uses TRBV10-3 and TRBJ2-7; TRBD1 agrees at 10 bases. J was trimmed by 5 bases and V by 6 bases; bases with no gene match: 4. From germline, CDR1 is ENHRY and CDR2 SYGVKD. This CDR3 is built from 13 residues. CDR3 residues: CAIRGQGSHEQYF. The CDR3 DNA sequence: TGTGCCATCAGGGGACAGGGGTCCCACGAGCAGTACTTC.

Only a few counts were recorded for this clone. V and J are TRBV5-4 and TRBJ2-3; D remains ambiguous. Trimming stripped 2 bases from V and 6 bases from J, with 10 bases between. CDR3 size: 13 residues. The germline V gene encodes CDR1 SGHNT and CDR2 YYREEE (reference sequence). CDR3 protein: CASSLSFGDTQYF. Here the CDR3 DNA reads TGTGCCAGCAGCTTAAGCTTTGGGGATACGCAGTATTTT.

The V gene is TRBV7-3, the J gene TRBJ2-7; TRBD1 matches 9 bases. The ends lost 0 bases at V and 4 bases at J; junction bases unmatched: 4. Germline V CDR1 and CDR2: SGHTA, FQGTGA. The CDR3 has 15 amino acids. The CDR3 sequence: CASSLTGQGGYEQYF. The CDR3 bases are TGTGCCAGCAGCTTAACGGGACAGGGAGGGTACGAGCAGTACTTC.

V usage is TRBV9 and J usage is TRBJ2-5; the match to TRBD1 covers 7 bases. The CDR3 sequence is 14 residues long. Germline-derived CDR1 and CDR2 are SGDLS and YYNGEE. The ends lost 4 bases at V and 2 bases at J; junction bases unmatched: 5. The CDR3 DNA is TGTGCCAGCAGCCCCGGACAGGATCAAGAGACCCAGTACTTC. Its translation: CASSPGQDQETQYF.

This CDR3 reads CASSRGGAGQPQHF. As DNA, the CDR3 is TGTGCCAGCAGTAGGGGGGGCGCGGGCCAGCCCCAGCATTTT. V usage is TRBV6-1 and J usage is TRBJ1-5; the D gene is possibly TRBD1 (6 bases). V lost 5 bases, J lost 7 bases, and 15 bases lay in between. The germline gives CDR1 MNHNS, CDR2 SASEGT. The length of the CDR3 is 14 residues.

V is TRBV28 and J is TRBJ2-7, with D perhaps TRBD2 (6 bases). In germline, CDR1 is MDHEN, CDR2 SYDVKM. Trimming shortened V by 6 bases and J by 1 base, and 19 bases separated the two germline ends. This CDR3 spans 16 amino acids. The CDR3 sequence: CASRGASEGRSYEQYF. Written as DNA, the CDR3 is TGTGCCAGCAGGGGAGCTAGCGAAGGAAGATCCTACGAGCAGTACTTC.

V usage is TRBV11-2 and J usage is TRBJ2-7; 10 bases line up with TRBD2. This CDR3 has 15 residues. V dropped 5 bases and J dropped 0; count of bases not matched to a gene: 4. Germline-derived CDR1 and CDR2 are SGHAT and FQNNGV. CDR3 coding DNA: TGTGCCAGCAGCCCGGCTAGCGGGAGCTCCTACGAGCAGTACTTC. It is translated as CASSPASGSSYEQYF.

The chain couples TRBV5-5 to TRBJ2-5; 7 nucleotides line up with TRBD2. TRBJ2-7 matches the DNA end more closely, so the J call is doubtful. The CDR3 is 15 residues long. Germline-derived CDR1 and CDR2 are SGHKS and YYEKEE (reference sequence). CDR3 amino acids: CASSLPRGRVYEQYF. CDR3 DNA sequence: TGTGCCAGCAGCTTACCCCGCGGGAGAGTGTACGAGCAGTACTTC.

The chain uses TRBV6-6 and TRBJ2-7; possibly TRBD1 for D (5 bases). The CDR3 has 14 amino acids. Germline V gene data show CDR1 as MNHNY and CDR2 as SVGAGI (reference sequence). Trimming removed 6 bases from V and 7 bases from J, with 19 bases in between. CDR3 amino acids: CASSSEWAGLEQYF. The CDR3 DNA is TGTGCCAGCAGCTCTGAGTGGGCAGGGCTGGAGCAGTACTTC.

The rearrangement joins TRBV27 to TRBJ2-1; no clear D. Germline assignment: CDR1 MNHEY and CDR2 SMNVEV (reference sequence). This CDR3 comprises 14 residues. V lost 7 bases to trimming and J lost 10 bases, with 20 bases between them. CDR3 region: CASTAAPLVREQFF. The CDR3 DNA follows: TGTGCCAGCACCGCCGCCCCTTTAGTTCGGGAGCAGTTCTTC.

V and J are TRBV29-1 and TRBJ2-7; 9 bases match TRBD1. The V gene end was trimmed by 8 bases and the J gene end by 6 bases; junction bases not matched to a gene: 8. The CDR3 totals 12 residues. CDR1 is SQVTM and CDR2 is ANQGSEA in the germline V gene. CDR3 sequence (DNA): TGCAGCATGTCCGGGACAGGGACCGAGCAGTACTTC. Translation: CSMSGTGTEQYF.

CDR3 sequence (DNA): TGCGCCAGCAGCTTGGAGGGCGGGGCAGCCTACGAGCAGTACTTC. It yields the protein CASSLEGGAAYEQYF. The V and J genes are TRBV5-1 and TRBJ2-7; D may be TRBD2 (6 bases). With 0 bases removed from V and 2 bases from J, the gap between germline ends came to 12 bases. Per the germline V gene, CDR1 is SGHRS and CDR2 is YFSETQ. The CDR3 extends over 15 amino acids. The entire variable domain, with the rest obtained from reference TRBV5-1 and TRBJ2-7, is as follows: KAGVTQTPRYLIKTRGQQVTLSCSPISGHRSVSWYQQTPGQGLQFLFEYFSETQRNKGNFPGRFSGRQFSNSRSEMNVSTLELGDSALYLCASSLEGGAAYEQYFGPGTRLTVT.

The genes are TRBV7-3 and TRBJ2-7; a possible D gene is TRBD1 (5 bases). CDR1 and CDR2 (germline): SGHTA, FQGTGA. There are 13 residues in the CDR3. The V gene lost 4 bases and the J gene lost 7 bases, with 14 bases spanning the gap. The CDR3 here is CASSYIGAGEQYF. In DNA, the CDR3 is TGTGCCAGCAGCTACATAGGGGCTGGGGAGCAGTACTTC.

The CDR3 nucleotides are TGCGCCAGCAGCTTGGCCGCGACGTCGATTGAAGCTTTCTTT. Amino acids: CASSLAATSIEAFF. The chain is built from TRBV5-1 and TRBJ1-1; unclear D gene. Deletions cut 0 bases from V and 7 bases from J, with 13 bases between. This CDR3 comprises 14 residues. CDR1 is SGHRS, CDR2 YFSETQ, per germline.

This chain links TRBV5-5 with TRBJ2-7; unclear D gene. Germline V gene lookup returns CDR1 SGHKS and CDR2 YYEKEE (reference sequence). This CDR3 has 11 amino acids. Trimming stripped 4 bases from V and 4 bases from J, with 6 bases between. CDR3: CASSVSYEQYF. As DNA, the CDR3 is TGTGCCAGCAGCGTGTCTTACGAGCAGTACTTC.

The chain joins TRBV4-2 to TRBJ2-3, with unresolved D. The CDR3 covers 12 residues. Between the trimmed V and J ends, which lost 2 bases and 6 bases, there was a span of 6 bases. From germline, CDR1 is LGHNA and CDR2 YNFKEQ. CDR3: CASSQPPDTQYF. As DNA, the CDR3 is TGTGCCAGCAGCCAACCTCCCGATACGCAGTATTTT.

The V call is TRBV4-1, the J call TRBJ2-7; D is perhaps TRBD2 (6 bases). The CDR3 length is 14 residues. Germline V gives CDR1 MGHRA, CDR2 YSYEKL. Trimming took 1 base from V and 7 from J, leaving 14 bases between them. The CDR3: CASSQGSLAIEQYF. As DNA, the CDR3 is TGCGCCAGCAGCCAAGGATCCCTAGCGATAGAGCAGTACTTC.

This CDR3 reads CASSLSGGYTEAFF. In nucleotides, the CDR3 is TGTGCCAGCAGTTTATCGGGGGGGTACACTGAAGCTTTCTTT. The rearrangement joins TRBV27 to TRBJ1-1; TRBD1 is a possible D gene (5 bases). The V end was cut by 0 bases, the J end by 3 bases, with 8 bases between. Germline CDR1 is MNHEY and CDR2 is SMNVEV (reference sequence). This CDR3 comprises 14 residues.

The chain uses TRBV5-6 and TRBJ2-5; D unresolved. The germline gives CDR1 SGHDT, CDR2 YYEEEE. The CDR3 has 11 residues. The V and J ends lost 0 bases and 10 bases respectively, with 7 bases between them. The DNA of the CDR3 is TGTGCCAGCAGCTTGGAAAGTTACCAGTACTTC. Encoded protein: CASSLESYQYF.

V usage is TRBV7-2 and J usage is TRBJ2-3; 11 bases map to TRBD2. Germline loops: CDR1 SGHTA, CDR2 FQGNSA. With V trimmed by 1 base and J by 6 bases, 6 bases remained unmatched. The CDR3 spans 16 residues. DNA of the CDR3: TGTGCCAGCAGCTTAGTAGCGGGGGGGCTGTATGATACGCAGTATTTT. It is translated as CASSLVAGGLYDTQYF.

The rearrangement links TRBV19 to TRBJ1-5; 9 bases are shared with TRBD1. The germline V gene has CDR1 LNHDA and CDR2 SQIVND (reference sequence). The V and J ends lost 5 bases and 3 bases, in that order; junction bases with no gene match: 8. The CDR3 consists of 16 residues. CDR3 sequence: CASSPNRGPINQPQHF. CDR3 nucleotides: TGTGCCAGTAGTCCCAACAGGGGGCCGATCAATCAGCCCCAGCATTTT.

In DNA form, the CDR3 reads TGTGCCATCAAGGGACAGAAATCCACTGAAGCTTTCTTT. Protein product: CAIKGQKSTEAFF. The V call is TRBV10-3, the J call TRBJ1-1; TRBD1 matches at 7 bases. The CDR3 runs to 13 residues. Germline-derived CDR1 and CDR2 are ENHRY and SYGVKD. Losses at the gene ends were 7 bases for V and 4 bases for J; bases not matched to a gene: 6.

DNA of the CDR3: TGTGCCAGCAGCCGGGACAGGGGGACCGGGGAGCTGTTTTTT. This sequence encodes CASSRDRGTGELFF. V and J are TRBV11-2 and TRBJ2-2; 11 bases are a match to TRBD1. The CDR3 covers 14 residues. Trimming at V came to 5 bases and at J to 5 bases, leaving 1 base not matched to a gene. Germline loops: CDR1 SGHAT, CDR2 FQNNGV. Looking up the rest from reference TRBV11-2 and TRBJ2-2 gives the full variable domain: EAGVAQSPRYKIIEKRQSVAFWCNPISGHATLYWYQQILGQGPKLLIQFQNNGVVDDSQLPKDRFSAERLKGVDSTLKIQPAKLEDSAVYLCASSRDRGTGELFFGEGSRLTVL.